This T cell receptor beta chain was found in a study of graft-versus-host responses after intestinal transplantation. Looking at the study overall: Once they had received anti-thymocyte globulin induction, all recipients took tacrolimus and steroids for approximately three years.

CDR1 and CDR2 (germline): KGHSH, LQKENI. V lost 0 bases, J lost 0 bases, and 11 bases lay in between. This CDR3 has 16 residues. The study's findings and limits: Researchers found peak circulating GvH clone levels linked to early post-transplant HvG declines.

In the case of this clone: Its antigen remains unknown.

Only in-frame clones appear in the TCRdb table, and some are missing; sequencing was by immunoSEQ multiplex PCR. The sample contains 35,000 to 45,000 clones, 89% of which appear only once. The receptor comes from a human patient who received an intestinal transplant, so some T cells may come from the graft donor. The rearrangement joins TRBV18 to TRBJ1-1, with D uncertain. Specimen: PBMCs, collected around 280 days after transplant. CDR3: CASSPPLGPMNTEAFF. The CDR3 coding sequence is TGTGCCAGCTCACCACCGTTAGGGCCAATGAACACTGAAGCTTTCTTT.